This T cell receptor beta chain was retrieved from a study of T cell responses to AZD1222 COVID-19 vaccine. Study-wide context: Timing groups of about 4 and about 12 weeks for second doses were pooled.

The CDR3 loop spans 12 amino acids. V lost 5 bases to trimming and J lost 6 bases, with 8 bases between them. The assay was immunoSEQ multiplex PCR, and TCRdb's table has in-frame clones only and misses some. The data show about 140,000 clones, with 80% to 90% seen just once and roughly 1.7% held by the top ten. Sequenced material: peripheral blood, taken on day 0 of AZD1222 vaccination. The chain recombines TRBV12-3 or TRBV12-4 with TRBJ2-1; D is unresolved. The TCR comes from an adult in good health. This CDR3 is CASSRLGNEQFF. The CDR3 nucleotides read TGTGCCAGCAGTCGTCTGGGCAATGAGCAGTTCTTC.